These T cell receptor beta chains were read from a single sample in a study of blood T cell repertoires in COVID-19. The repertoire was sequenced with immunoSEQ multiplex PCR; TCRdb's copy has only in-frame clones and lacks some. Counted here are over 110,000 clones, 70% to 80% occurring once; the ten biggest clones make up roughly 3.4%. Material for sequencing was peripheral blood. These receptors were collected from a man aged 55 to 70 with acute or convalescent COVID-19. Both conserved end residues are part of each CDR3. D genes are given only for firm matches. Not every row has a clone size; where given, it reads once, few, many or a size class.

v_call	d_call	j_call	clone_size	cdr3_aa	cdr3_nt
TRBV29-1	-	TRBJ2-4	-	CSVENQGGNIQYF	TGCAGCGTTGAAAATCAGGGGGGAAACATTCAGTACTTC
TRBV27	TRBD1	TRBJ1-2	-	CASSSSGTGFYGYTF	TGTGCCAGCAGTTCATCCGGGACAGGGTTCTATGGCTACACCTTC
TRBV20-1	-	TRBJ2-1	-	CSASPGSSYNEQFF	TGCAGTGCTAGTCCCGGGTCCTCCTACAATGAGCAGTTCTTC
TRBV6-5	TRBD2	TRBJ2-7	-	CASSPSGRYEQYF	TGTGCCAGCTCCCCTAGCGGAAGATACGAGCAGTACTTC
TRBV4-2	TRBD2	TRBJ2-7	-	CASSQGLAVYEQYF	TGTGCCAGCAGCCAGGGACTAGCGGTCTACGAGCAGTACTTC
TRBV28	-	TRBJ1-5	few	CASFEGRNQPQHF	TGTGCCAGCTTCGAGGGCCGCAATCAGCCCCAGCATTTT
TRBV29-1	TRBD1	TRBJ1-2	-	CSARRGNYGYTF	TGCAGCGCACGCAGGGGGAACTATGGCTACACCTTC
TRBV19	TRBD1	TRBJ1-5	-	CASSLLGTGQAQPQHF	TGTGCCAGTAGTCTCCTGGGGACAGGGCAAGCTCAGCCCCAGCATTTT
TRBV4-2	-	TRBJ1-5	-	CASSQAGPEENQPQHF	TGTGCCAGCAGCCAAGCAGGGCCCGAGGAAAATCAGCCCCAGCATTTT
TRBV5-1	-	TRBJ2-7	-	CASSLGPGSHEQYF	TGCGCCAGCAGCTTGGGACCCGGGAGCCACGAGCAGTACTTC
TRBV19	-	TRBJ2-7	-	CASSHEAVRPYEQYF	TGTGCCAGTAGTCATGAGGCAGTTCGTCCCTACGAGCAGTACTTC
TRBV27	-	TRBJ2-1	-	CASTRTTFNNEQFF	TGTGCCAGCACCCGGACTACCTTCAACAATGAGCAGTTCTTC
TRBV28	TRBD1	TRBJ1-5	-	CASSLIRGDRDFQPQHF	TGTGCCAGCAGCCTTATAAGGGGGGACAGGGATTTTCAGCCCCAGCATTTT
TRBV19	TRBD1	TRBJ2-5	-	CASSIGSGGGETQYF	TGTGCCAGTAGTATAGGGTCAGGGGGCGGCGAGACCCAGTACTTC
TRBV19	TRBD1	TRBJ2-3	-	CASSIGGTGEYTDTQYF	TGTGCCAGTAGTATCGGAGGGACAGGGGAGTACACAGATACGCAGTATTTT
TRBV6-2/TRBV6-3	-	TRBJ2-2	-	CASSYLAHRAGTGELFF	TGTGCCAGCAGTTATCTCGCGCATCGCGCGGGCACCGGGGAGCTGTTTTTT
TRBV9	TRBD2	TRBJ2-5	-	CASSVVAGGQETQYF	TGTGCCAGCAGCGTAGTTGCGGGAGGGCAAGAGACCCAGTACTTC
TRBV6-2/TRBV6-3	-	TRBJ1-2	-	CASSYLRTYGYTF	TGTGCCAGCAGTTACCTTAGAACCTATGGCTACACCTTC
TRBV9	TRBD1	TRBJ2-2	few	CASSAPTGPNTGELFF	TGTGCCAGCAGCGCCCCGACAGGGCCGAACACCGGGGAGCTGTTTTTT
TRBV18	-	TRBJ1-6	-	CASSAGVNSPLHF	TGTGCCAGTTCGGCAGGGGTTAATTCACCCCTCCACTTT
TRBV28	TRBD2	TRBJ2-3	-	CASSSRTSGIADTQYF	TGTGCCAGCAGTTCCCGGACTAGTGGAATAGCAGATACGCAGTATTTT
TRBV3-1/TRBV3-2	-	TRBJ1-6	-	CASSGTYNSPLHF	TGTGCCAGCTCCGGGACTTATAATTCACCCCTCCACTTT
TRBV3-1/TRBV3-2	-	TRBJ2-6	-	CASSQDISGANVLTF	TGTGCCAGCAGCCAGGACATTTCTGGGGCCAACGTCCTGACTTTC
TRBV7-8	TRBD2	TRBJ2-7	many	CASSERTSGLSYEQYF	TGTGCCAGCAGCGAGCGGACTAGCGGCCTCTCCTACGAGCAGTACTTC
TRBV3-1/TRBV3-2	TRBD1	TRBJ2-3	-	CASSQDWGQGADTQYF	TGTGCCAGCAGCCAAGACTGGGGACAGGGGGCAGATACGCAGTATTTT
TRBV11-3	-	TRBJ2-6	once	CASSLSLSGANVLTF	TGTGCCAGCAGCTTATCCCTCTCTGGGGCCAACGTCCTGACTTTC
TRBV30	TRBD1	TRBJ1-2	-	CAWRTGVNYGYTF	TGTGCCTGGAGAACAGGGGTGAACTATGGCTACACCTTC
TRBV21-1	-	TRBJ2-7	-	CASSTPPSGGHYEQYF	TGTGCCAGCAGCACCCCCCCTAGCGGGGGACACTACGAGCAGTACTTC
TRBV29-1	-	TRBJ2-5	-	CSGGWQGLWETQYF	TGCAGCGGCGGATGGCAGGGGCTTTGGGAGACCCAGTACTTC
TRBV29-1	-	TRBJ2-2	-	CSVDTDHTGELFF	TGCAGCGTTGATACAGACCACACCGGGGAGCTGTTTTTT